A selection of T cell receptor beta chains follows, all from one sample in a study of blood T cell repertoires in COVID-19. The data were produced by immunoSEQ multiplex PCR, yet TCRdb's version contains in-frame clones alone and is incomplete. The table lists around 250,000 clones, roughly 80% of them singletons, with 5% in the top ten. The sequenced material came from PBMCs or T cells enriched from blood (not recorded which). Receptor source: a man in his forties or fifties who had been exposed to COVID-19. The CDR3 runs from the conserved cysteine through the conserved F or W. D genes are given only for firm matches. Clone size is shown for a subset of rows, as once, few, many or a class of expanded clone.

abundance	d_gene	len	v_gene	j_gene	CDR3nt	CDR3aa
NA	NA	13	TRBV7-8	TRBJ1-1	TGTGCCAGCAGCCAAAACCCCTCTAATGAAGCTTTCTTT	CASSQNPSNEAFF
NA	TRBD2	18	TRBV24-1	TRBJ2-5	TGTGCCACCAGTGATGGAGGTGGTAGCGGGAGGGTCCAAGAGACCCAGTACTTC	CATSDGGGSGRVQETQYF
NA	NA	13	TRBV13	TRBJ2-7	TGTGCCAGCAGCTTATATCGCGGGATCGAGCAGTACTTC	CASSLYRGIEQYF
few	TRBD1	15	TRBV30	TRBJ1-5	TGTGCCTGGAGCCGAGGACAGGTCTTCGATCAGCCCCAGCATTTT	CAWSRGQVFDQPQHF
NA	NA	12	TRBV30	TRBJ2-7	TGTGCCTGGAGTGTACAGCTAGGGGAACAGTACTTC	CAWSVQLGEQYF
NA	NA	15	TRBV10-2	TRBJ1-2	TGCGCCAGCAGGGACACCGGTGGTGGGGACTATGGCTACACCTTC	CASRDTGGGDYGYTF
NA	NA	14	TRBV11-1	TRBJ1-1	TGTGCCAGCGCCCCTGAGCTATTAAACACTGAAGCTTTCTTT	CASAPELLNTEAFF
NA	TRBD2	15	TRBV9	TRBJ2-7	TGTGCCAGCAGTGCTACTAGCGGGTCCCGCTACGAGCAGTACTTC	CASSATSGSRYEQYF
NA	NA	17	TRBV28	TRBJ1-2	TGTGCCAGCAGTTTATTGGGTTGGGGCAGGGGAGAAAGTGGCTACACCTTC	CASSLLGWGRGESGYTF
NA	TRBD1	15	TRBV9	TRBJ2-1	TGTGCCAGCAGCGTAGGGGACAGGGGTCCTCGGGAGCAGTTCTTC	CASSVGDRGPREQFF
NA	NA	14	TRBV6-6	TRBJ2-1	TGTGCCAGCAGTCAACGACTAGAGTACAATGAGCAGTTCTTC	CASSQRLEYNEQFF
NA	TRBD1	15	TRBV7-8	TRBJ1-6	TGTGCCAGCAGCTTAGGTCCAGGGGGAGGTTCACCCCTCCACTTT	CASSLGPGGGSPLHF
NA	NA	13	TRBV7-9	TRBJ1-1	TGTGCCAGCAGGGATACAGGGTTCACTGAAGCTTTCTTT	CASRDTGFTEAFF